These 7 T cell receptor beta chains share one sample of origin, sequenced in a study of PD-1 blockade in mismatch repair-deficient tumors. Clones were read by immunoSEQ multiplex PCR, and TCRdb kept only the in-frame ones, dropping some. The table lists some 84,000 clones, 65% to 85% of them singletons. The specimen comprised peripheral blood, sampled 12 weeks after starting pembrolizumab. The receptors originated from an adult with mismatch repair-deficient cancer.

The chain carries TRBV2 and TRBJ1-1; no reliable D call. CDR1 and CDR2 from the germline V gene are SNHLY and FYNNEI. V was trimmed by 4 bases and J by 3 bases, leaving 3 bases between them. This CDR3 is built from 11 residues. CDR3 nucleotides: TGTGCCAGCAGTGGAGACACTGAAGCTTTCTTT. It encodes CASSGDTEAFF. Drawing the rest from reference TRBV2 and TRBJ1-1, the complete variable domain is EPEVTQTPSHQVTQMGQEVILRCVPISNHLYFYWYRQILGQKVEFLVSFYNNEISEKSEIFDDQFSVERPDGSNFTLKIRSTKLEDSAMYFCASSGDTEAFFGQGTRLTVV.

The rearrangement links TRBV4-1 to TRBJ1-3; TRBD1 aligns across 8 bases. The germline gives CDR1 MGHRA, CDR2 YSYEKL. The trim removed 4 bases at V and 4 bases at J, leaving 6 bases unmatched. CDR3 length equals 15 residues. The CDR3 DNA reads TGCGCCAGCAGCCGCGATGGACAGGGAGGAAACACCATATATTTT. It yields the protein CASSRDGQGGNTIYF.

This clone was picked up a small number of times. This chain uses TRBV29-1 with TRBJ1-3; D not resolved. V lost 7 bases, J lost 1 base, and 5 bases lay in between. There are 11 residues in the CDR3. Germline CDR1 and CDR2: SQVTM and ANQGSEA. The CDR3 is CSGTSGNTIYF. As DNA, the CDR3 is TGCAGCGGTACTTCTGGAAACACCATATATTTT.

This clone was counted only a few times. The V and J genes are TRBV9 and TRBJ2-3; 9 nucleotides match TRBD1. CDR1 is SGDLS and CDR2 is YYNGEE in the germline V gene. Trimming took 4 bases from V and 5 from J; bases not matched to a gene: 8. The CDR3 contains 15 residues. The CDR3 DNA reads as TGTGCCAGCAGCCTAAGACAGGGGGATGGAGATACGCAGTATTTT. Its protein is CASSLRQGDGDTQYF. Variable domain in full (rest from reference TRBV9 and TRBJ2-3): DSGVTQTPKHLITATGQRVTLRCSPRSGDLSVYWYQQSLDQGLQFLIQYYNGEERAKGNILERFSAQQFPDLHSELNLSSLELGDSALYFCASSLRQGDGDTQYFGPGTRLTVL.

V gene TRBV11-2 combines with J gene TRBJ2-5; D is uncertain. The germline V gene has CDR1 SGHAT and CDR2 FQNNGV. V was pared by 3 bases and J by 5 bases, with 10 bases between. This CDR3 comprises 13 residues. The CDR3 sequence is CASSFAGDETQYF. The CDR3 DNA is TGTGCCAGCAGCTTTGCAGGTGATGAGACCCAGTACTTC.

This clone was counted a few times. This chain joins TRBV2 and TRBJ1-2, with D unresolved. The V end was cut by 9 bases, the J end by 3 bases, with 5 bases between. Germline CDR1 is SNHLY and CDR2 is FYNNEI. CDR3 length: 10 amino acids. The CDR3 bases are TGTGCCAGGGGTGACTATGGCTACACCTTC. Amino acids: CARGDYGYTF.

This chain uses TRBV11-1 with TRBJ2-1; D gene uncertain. The CDR3 extends over 15 amino acids. V was trimmed by 1 base and J by 7 bases, leaving 14 bases between them. Germline assignment: CDR1 SGHAT and CDR2 FQDESV (reference sequence). The CDR3 DNA reads TGTGCCAGCAGCTTAGGCAGGAAAGGAGAGAATGAGCAGTTCTTC. Amino acids: CASSLGRKGENEQFF.